This T cell receptor beta chain emerged from a study of cytomegalovirus exposure and HLA in healthy donors. Some clones are missing from TCRdb's copy, which holds only in-frame ones; the method was immunoSEQ multiplex PCR. In the table there are 150,000 to 200,000 clones, roughly 84% of which are singletons. V lost 5 bases, J lost 1 base, and 10 bases lay in between. Germline V lookup: CDR1 SGHRS, CDR2 YFSETQ. This CDR3 is built from 13 residues. The receptor was isolated from a young man in good health and CMV-seropositive. Sequencing was performed on PBMCs. V and J are TRBV5-1 and TRBJ2-7; D is possibly TRBD1 (5 bases). CDR3 nucleotides: TGCGCCAGCAGGTCAGGGAATTCCTACGAGCAGTACTTC. Its protein is CASRSGNSYEQYF.